This T cell receptor beta chain was observed in a study of blood T cell repertoires in COVID-19. The data were produced by immunoSEQ multiplex PCR, yet TCRdb's version contains in-frame clones alone and is incomplete. The sample records a few hundred thousand clones, 87% being singletons. Germline V gene sequence: CDR1 KGHSH, CDR2 LQKENI. The length of the CDR3 is 15 residues. V shed 0 bases and J 7 bases; nucleotides not matched to a gene: 3. Material for sequencing was peripheral blood. The receptor comes from a man younger than 35 with active or convalescent COVID-19. The chain employs TRBV18 and TRBJ1-6, with 7 positions matching TRBD1. The CDR3 DNA sequence: TGTGCCAGCTCACCACCGGACAGGACCAATTCACCCCTCCACTTT. As protein: CASSPPDRTNSPLHF. The whole variable domain, filled in from reference TRBV18 and TRBJ1-6, reads NAGVMQNPRHLVRRRGQEARLRCSPMKGHSHVYWYRQLPEEGLKFMVYLQKENIIDESGMPKERFSAEFPKEGPSILRIQQVVRGDSAAYFCASSPPDRTNSPLHFGNGTRLTVT.